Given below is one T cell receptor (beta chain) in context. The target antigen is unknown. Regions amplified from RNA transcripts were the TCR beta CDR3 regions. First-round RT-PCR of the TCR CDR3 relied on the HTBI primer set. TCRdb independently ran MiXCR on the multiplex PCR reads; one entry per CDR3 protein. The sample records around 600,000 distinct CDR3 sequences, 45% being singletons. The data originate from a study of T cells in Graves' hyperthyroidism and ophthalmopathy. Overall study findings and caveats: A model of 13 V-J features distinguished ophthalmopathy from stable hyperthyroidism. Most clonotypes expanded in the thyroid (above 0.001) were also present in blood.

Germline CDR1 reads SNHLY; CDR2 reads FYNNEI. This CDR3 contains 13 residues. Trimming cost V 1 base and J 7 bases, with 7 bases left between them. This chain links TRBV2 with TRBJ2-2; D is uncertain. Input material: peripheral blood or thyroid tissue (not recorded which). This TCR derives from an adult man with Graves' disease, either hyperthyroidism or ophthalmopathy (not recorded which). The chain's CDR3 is CASSEEGSGELFF. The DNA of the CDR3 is TGTGCCAGCAGTGAAGAGGGTAGCGGGGAGCTGTTTTTT. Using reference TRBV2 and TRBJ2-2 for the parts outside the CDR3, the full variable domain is EPEVTQTPSHQVTQMGQEVILRCVPISNHLYFYWYRQILGQKVEFLVSFYNNEISEKSEIFDDQFSVERPDGSNFTLKIRSTKLEDSAMYFCASSEEGSGELFFGEGSRLTVL.